A single sample is the source of the 3 T cell receptor beta chains below, sequenced in a study of cytomegalovirus exposure and HLA in healthy donors. PCR primers comprised 60 Vbeta and 13 Jbeta primers. Measured with immunoSEQ multiplex PCR; TCRdb has only the in-frame clones, and not every one. The table has more than 90,000 clones, about 86% seen once. The source material was PBMCs. The receptors stem from a woman in her sixties or seventies in good health and CMV-seropositive.

V is TRBV28 and J is TRBJ2-3, with unresolved D. With 4 bases removed from V and 0 bases from J, the gap between germline ends came to 14 bases. Per germline, CDR1 MDHEN and CDR2 SYDVKM. The CDR3 length is 16 residues. CDR3 residues: CASSYPTATSTDTQYF. The DNA for the CDR3 is TGTGCCAGCAGTTACCCTACAGCTACTAGCACAGATACGCAGTATTTT.

The V gene is TRBV27, the J gene TRBJ1-2; 7 positions agree with TRBD1. CDR1 is MNHEY and CDR2 is SMNVEV in the germline V gene (reference sequence). The CDR3 consists of 14 residues. The V gene end was trimmed by 4 bases and the J gene end by 8 bases; junction bases not matched to a gene: 10. CDR3 residues: CASSSKTGSFGYTF. In DNA, the CDR3 is TGTGCCAGCAGTTCCAAGACAGGGTCGTTCGGCTACACCTTC.

The chain joins TRBV25-1 to TRBJ1-3; D unclear. CDR1 MGHDK and CDR2 SYGVNS come from the germline V gene. Trimming shortened V by 3 bases and J by 3 bases, and 9 bases separated the two germline ends. The CDR3 has 14 amino acids. The DNA of the CDR3 is TGTGCCAGCAGTGAGGCCGGGTATGGAAACACCATATATTTT. Protein product: CASSEAGYGNTIYF. Using reference TRBV25-1 and TRBJ1-3 for the parts outside the CDR3, the full variable domain is EADIYQTPRYLVIGTGKKITLECSQTMGHDKMYWYQQDPGMELHLIHYSYGVNSTEKGDLSSESTVSRIRTEHFPLTLESARPSHTSQYLCASSEAGYGNTIYFGEGSWLTVV.